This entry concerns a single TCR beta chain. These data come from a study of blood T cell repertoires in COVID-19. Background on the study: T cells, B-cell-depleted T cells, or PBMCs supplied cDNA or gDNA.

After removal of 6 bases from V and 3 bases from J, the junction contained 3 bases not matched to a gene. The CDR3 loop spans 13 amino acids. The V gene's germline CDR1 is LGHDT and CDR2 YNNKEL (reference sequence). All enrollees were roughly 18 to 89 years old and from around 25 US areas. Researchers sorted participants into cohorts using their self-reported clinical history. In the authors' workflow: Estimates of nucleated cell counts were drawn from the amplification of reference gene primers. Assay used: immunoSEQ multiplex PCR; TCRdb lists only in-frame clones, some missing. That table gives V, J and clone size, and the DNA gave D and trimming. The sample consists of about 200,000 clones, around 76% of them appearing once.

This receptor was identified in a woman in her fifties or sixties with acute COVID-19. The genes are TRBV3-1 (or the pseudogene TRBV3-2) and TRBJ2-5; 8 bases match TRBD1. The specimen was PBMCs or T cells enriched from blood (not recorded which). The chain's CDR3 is CASSSTGEETQYF. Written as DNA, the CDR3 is TGTGCCAGCAGTTCGACAGGGGAAGAGACCCAGTACTTC.